Each of the 29 T cell receptor beta chains below was sequenced from the same sample in a study of T cell responses to AZD1222 COVID-19 vaccine. TCRdb keeps only in-frame clones here, not all; method: immunoSEQ multiplex PCR. This sample has about 140,000 clones, with 75% to 90% found just once. The material sequenced was peripheral blood, taken on day 0 of AZD1222 vaccination. The receptors shown here come from an adult in good health.

The CDR3 DNA reads TGTGCCAGCAGTGAATACGGGGAAGGTTCCGTTAATGAGCAGTTCTTC. Its protein product is CASSEYGEGSVNEQFF. The chain carries TRBV6-1 and TRBJ2-1, with TRBD2 as a possible D gene (5 bases). There are 16 residues in the CDR3. V lost 2 bases and J lost 7, with 18 bases in between. CDR1 and CDR2 from the germline V gene are MNHNS and SASEGT.

The chain has TRBV27 and TRBJ1-5; D not certain. This CDR3 contains 12 residues. Germline assignment: CDR1 MNHEY and CDR2 SMNVEV (reference sequence). V lost 5 bases and J lost 1, with 3 bases in between. Here the CDR3 DNA reads TGTGCCAGCAGTGCAAGCAATCAGCCCCAGCATTTT. Protein sequence: CASSASNQPQHF.

The chain combines TRBV7-8 with TRBJ1-1; D is possibly TRBD1 (6 bases). The CDR3 is 17 amino acids. V was trimmed by 2 bases and J by 0 bases, leaving 16 bases between them. Per germline, CDR1 SGHVS and CDR2 FQNEAQ. DNA of the CDR3: TGTGCCAGCAGCTTAAATGCGGCAGGGGTTATGAACACTGAAGCTTTCTTT. This codes for CASSLNAAGVMNTEAFF.

This clone was recorded a few times. The chain employs TRBV27 and TRBJ1-4; D remains ambiguous. With 1 base removed from V and 8 bases from J, the gap between germline ends came to 14 bases. CDR1 and CDR2 (germline): MNHEY, SMNVEV (reference sequence). The CDR3 covers 15 residues. CDR3 residues: CASSLFPVPGEKLFF. CDR3 DNA sequence: TGTGCCAGCAGTTTATTTCCCGTCCCGGGGGAAAAACTGTTTTTT.

V and J are TRBV9 and TRBJ1-2, with D possibly TRBD1 on 6 matching bases. The CDR3 runs 14 residues. Germline assignment: CDR1 SGDLS and CDR2 YYNGEE. V was clipped by 4 bases and J by 7 bases, with 17 bases between them. CDR3 DNA: TGTGCCAGCAGCATATATACAGGGATCGGTGGCTACACCTTC. Encoded protein: CASSIYTGIGGYTF.

The chain recombines TRBV7-8 with TRBJ1-3; a possible D gene is TRBD1 (5 bases). V dropped 5 bases and J dropped 2 bases, with 13 bases sitting between them. This CDR3 is 15 amino acids long. Germline V gene data show CDR1 as SGHVS and CDR2 as FQNEAQ. This CDR3 reads CASSLGTGTGNTIYF. DNA of the CDR3: TGTGCCAGCAGCCTCGGCACAGGCACTGGAAACACCATATATTTT.

This chain uses TRBV13 with TRBJ2-7, with no clear D. With 2 bases removed from V and 4 bases from J, the gap between germline ends came to 6 bases. Per the germline V gene, CDR1 is PRHDT and CDR2 is FYEKMQ (reference sequence). This CDR3 is 12 amino acids long. CDR3 in DNA: TGTGCCAGCAGCTTATACCGTTACGAGCAGTACTTC. It codes for CASSLYRYEQYF. The entire variable domain, with the rest obtained from reference TRBV13 and TRBJ2-7, is as follows: AAGVIQSPRHLIKEKRETATLKCYPIPRHDTVYWYQQGPGQDPQFLISFYEKMQSDKGSIPDRFSAQQFSDYHSELNMSSLELGDSALYFCASSLYRYEQYFGPGTRLTVT.

The CDR3 DNA sequence: TGTGCCAGCAGCTTAGGACCCTTAGGAGGAAACACCATATATTTT. The encoded protein is CASSLGPLGGNTIYF. The chain combines TRBV11-2 with TRBJ1-3; D is uncertain. From germline, CDR1 is SGHAT and CDR2 FQNNGV. The CDR3 contains 15 residues. V was trimmed by 1 base and J by 4 bases, leaving 11 bases between them.

The CDR3, as DNA: TGTGCCAGCAGTTTATTTGGGGGCGCAGATACGCAGTATTTT. Amino acids: CASSLFGGADTQYF. The rearrangement joins TRBV6-4 to TRBJ2-3; TRBD1 might be the D (6 bases). The CDR3 has 14 amino acids. Germline V CDR1 and CDR2: MRHNA, SNTAGT. V gave up 5 bases and J gave up 4 bases, with 13 bases separating them.

This clone was recorded a few times. V usage is TRBV10-3 and J usage is TRBJ2-3, with D maybe TRBD2 (7 bases). The germline gives CDR1 ENHRY, CDR2 SYGVKD. The CDR3 is made up of 14 amino acids. Trimming removed 4 bases from V and 3 bases from J, with 11 bases in between. The CDR3, as DNA: TGTGCCATCAGTGTCAGCGGGACAACAGATACGCAGTATTTT. It encodes CAISVSGTTDTQYF.

This rearrangement joins TRBV6-1 to TRBJ1-1; D is ambiguous. Trimming removed 1 base at V and 4 bases at J, with 13 bases between. This CDR3 has 15 residues. Per germline, CDR1 MNHNS and CDR2 SASEGT. The CDR3 loop reads CASSEGSAQTTEAFF. The CDR3 bases are TGTGCCAGCAGTGAAGGCAGCGCCCAAACCACTGAAGCTTTCTTT.

Concerning this clone: An end of the junction differs from the germline gene, which may be a read error. The chain joins TRBV7-7 to TRBJ1-3; tentative D call: TRBD1 (5 bases). This CDR3 region has 14 residues. The germline CDR1 and CDR2 sequences are SSHAT and FNYEAQ (reference sequence). The CDR3: CASSSQGYGNTIYF. CDR3 nucleotides: TGTGCTAGCAGCTCTCAGGGTTATGGAAACACCATATATTTT.

The chain combines TRBV27 with TRBJ2-7, with no clear D. The CDR3 contains 16 residues. Germline CDR1 MNHEY, CDR2 SMNVEV (reference sequence). The germline V and J ends were trimmed by 5 bases and 2 bases, with 19 bases remaining between them. This chain's CDR3 is CASSKDAVSLAYEQYF. CDR3 bases: TGTGCCAGCAGTAAAGACGCCGTCTCTCTAGCCTACGAGCAGTACTTC.

V usage is TRBV5-5 and J usage is TRBJ2-7, with 8 bases identical to TRBD2. V shed 4 bases, J shed 3 bases, and the junction held 3 bases outside the gene matches. The length of the CDR3 is 13 residues. Germline V gene data show CDR1 as SGHKS and CDR2 as YYEKEE (reference sequence). CDR3 nucleotides: TGTGCCAGCAGCCAGACTAGCGTCTACGAGCAGTACTTC. Protein sequence: CASSQTSVYEQYF.

This chain links TRBV6-1 with TRBJ1-6; D possibly corresponds to TRBD1 (5 bases). This CDR3 comprises 17 residues. The germline gives CDR1 MNHNS, CDR2 SASEGT. V lost 0 bases to trimming and J lost 4 bases, with 13 bases between them. The CDR3 nucleotides read TGTGCCAGCAGTGAAGCGCAGAGGGGTGCGTATAATTCACCCCTCCACTTT. It is translated as CASSEAQRGAYNSPLHF.

The V gene is TRBV4-1, the J gene TRBJ1-3; 7 bases agree with TRBD1. The trim removed 2 bases at V and 1 base at J, leaving 8 bases unmatched. The CDR3 is 17 amino acids. Germline V gene data show CDR1 as MGHRA and CDR2 as YSYEKL. The CDR3 DNA sequence: TGCGCCAGCAGCCAAATATTTAAGGGGGCGTCTGGAAACACCATATATTTT. This sequence encodes CASSQIFKGASGNTIYF.

This clone occurred once. The chain has TRBV2 and TRBJ2-5; TRBD2 matches at 7 bases. This CDR3 has 11 residues. Germline lookup yields CDR1 SNHLY and CDR2 FYNNEI. The CDR3 nucleotides are TGTGCGGGGGGGAACCGGGAGACCCAGTACTTC. Its protein is CAGGNRETQYF.

In its sample, this clone was seen a few times. The chain employs TRBV7-9 and TRBJ2-7, with 8 bases lining up with TRBD1. The V and J ends lost 4 bases and 1 base, in that order; junction bases with no gene match: 6. The germline gives CDR1 SEHNR, CDR2 FQNEAQ (reference sequence). This CDR3 has 15 amino acids. This chain's CDR3 is CASSYGQGASYEQYF. In nucleotides, the CDR3 is TGTGCCAGCAGCTATGGACAGGGCGCATCCTACGAGCAGTACTTC.

V is TRBV9 and J is TRBJ2-5, with a tentative D call TRBD2 (5 bases). The CDR3 is 15 residues long. CDR1 SGDLS and CDR2 YYNGEE come from the germline V gene. The ends were cut back, 0 bases at V and 2 bases at J, with 11 bases in the middle. For the CDR3, the DNA is TGTGCCAGCAGCGTAGGGGGAGCCGTACAAGAGACCCAGTACTTC. Protein product: CASSVGGAVQETQYF. The variable domain in full, with the rest retrieved from reference TRBV9 and TRBJ2-5, is DSGVTQTPKHLITATGQRVTLRCSPRSGDLSVYWYQQSLDQGLQFLIQYYNGEERAKGNILERFSAQQFPDLHSELNLSSLELGDSALYFCASSVGGAVQETQYFGPGTRLLVL.

This rearrangement joins TRBV9 to TRBJ2-1; TRBD2 matches 11 bases. Germline assignment: CDR1 SGDLS and CDR2 YYNGEE. V dropped 3 bases and J dropped 5; count of bases not matched to a gene: 7. The CDR3 sequence is 16 residues long. CDR3 loop: CASSAWGTSGHNEQFF. CDR3 sequence (DNA): TGTGCCAGCAGCGCGTGGGGGACTAGCGGCCACAATGAGCAGTTCTTC.

This clone has more than one count but fewer than ten. V usage is TRBV6-5 and J usage is TRBJ1-2; the D is unclear. The CDR3 has 14 amino acids. V lost 8 bases and J 4 bases, leaving 17 bases between the germline ends. Germline CDR1 is MNHEY and CDR2 is SVGAGI. The CDR3 reads CASASDFRGYGYTF. CDR3 in DNA: TGTGCCAGCGCCTCTGATTTCAGAGGCTATGGCTACACCTTC.

The chain joins TRBV19 to TRBJ1-2; D perhaps matches TRBD1 (5 bases). V lost 1 base to trimming and J lost 0 bases, with 9 bases between them. CDR1 and CDR2 from the germline V gene are LNHDA and SQIVND (reference sequence). The CDR3 is made up of 15 amino acids. The CDR3 DNA is TGTGCCAGTAGTATAGGGGAGGGGACTAACTATGGCTACACCTTC. Translating gives CASSIGEGTNYGYTF. The full variable domain, with the rest looked up from reference TRBV19 and TRBJ1-2, is DGGITQSPKYLFRKEGQNVTLSCEQNLNHDAMYWYRQDPGQGLRLIYYSQIVNDFQKGDIAEGYSVSREKKESFPLTVTSAQKNPTAFYLCASSIGEGTNYGYTFGSGTRLTVV.

This clone is a singleton in its sample. The chain has TRBV27 and TRBJ1-1; D not resolved. Germline CDR1 MNHEY, CDR2 SMNVEV (reference sequence). Trimming took off 2 bases at V and 0 bases at J, with 4 bases between the two ends. The CDR3 totals 13 residues. CDR3 in amino acids: CASSLTLNTEAFF. The DNA of the CDR3 is TGTGCCAGCAGTTTAACACTGAACACTGAAGCTTTCTTT.

This chain joins TRBV19 and TRBJ1-1; D gene uncertain. CDR1 is LNHDA and CDR2 is SQIVND in the germline V gene (reference sequence). The CDR3 is 13 residues long. V gave up 1 base and J gave up 3 bases, with 6 bases separating them. The chain's CDR3 is CASSIVPDTEAFF. DNA for the CDR3: TGTGCCAGTAGTATAGTTCCAGACACTGAAGCTTTCTTT.

This clone has only a few counts. The chain employs TRBV12-3 or TRBV12-4 and TRBJ2-7; either TRBD1 or TRBD2 may fit D (5 bases each). This CDR3 comprises 13 residues. The V and J ends lost 5 bases and 7 bases respectively, with 15 bases between them. The CDR3: CASSLHGTTEQYF. The CDR3 bases are TGTGCCAGCAGTCTACATGGGACGACAGAGCAGTACTTC.

The chain is built from TRBV11-2 and TRBJ2-1; D tentatively fits TRBD1 or TRBD2 (5 bases each). Between the trimmed V and J ends, which lost 5 bases and 7 bases, there was a span of 18 bases. The V gene's germline CDR1 is SGHAT and CDR2 FQNNGV. This CDR3 is built from 15 residues. The CDR3 nucleotides read TGTGCCAGCAGCCCCCTTGCCGGGGCTGGGAATGAGCAGTTCTTC. Translation gives CASSPLAGAGNEQFF.

The chain recombines TRBV15 with TRBJ2-7; 9 positions match TRBD1. The CDR3 length is 17 residues. CDR1 LNHNV and CDR2 YYDKDF come from the germline V gene (reference sequence). J lost 3 bases, V lost 2 bases, and 11 bases had no gene match. Here the CDR3 DNA reads TGTGCCACCAGCAGAAACGCCGGGACAGGGCTGAGCTACGAGCAGTACTTC. Translation: CATSRNAGTGLSYEQYF.

The chain links TRBV28 to TRBJ1-1; no firm D call. This CDR3 comprises 14 residues. Between the trimmed V and J ends, which lost 3 bases and 4 bases, there was a span of 12 bases. Germline assignment: CDR1 MDHEN and CDR2 SYDVKM. DNA for the CDR3: TGTGCCAGCAGTTTCCCCCGAGGGAGCACTGAAGCTTTCTTT. It translates to CASSFPRGSTEAFF.

The rearrangement links TRBV6-5 to TRBJ1-1; the match to TRBD1 covers 7 bases. CDR1 is MNHEY, CDR2 SVGAGI, per germline. Losses at the gene ends were 5 bases for V and 11 bases for J; bases not matched to a gene: 11. The CDR3 spans 13 residues. Here the CDR3 reads CASSLIQGMKAFF. The CDR3 nucleotides read TGTGCCAGCAGTCTTATACAGGGGATGAAGGCTTTCTTT.